This T cell receptor beta chain came from a study of T cells in localized non-small cell lung cancer. Findings of the study overall: Uninvolved adjacent lung had more T cell clonality than any other tissue, topping tumor. When the top 100 tumor clones were examined, a median about 60 of them also appeared in the adjacent lung, which was paired and uninvolved. Analysis by sequencing included only one tumor region, so heterogeneity remains possible.

There are 16 residues in the CDR3. Per germline, CDR1 SEHNR and CDR2 FQNEAQ (reference sequence). Germline trimming cut 5 bases from V and 0 bases from J; bases unmatched to any gene: 9. On this clone itself: Antigen unknown.

This table comes from immunoSEQ multiplex PCR, and its TCRdb copy is limited to in-frame clones, with some not included. The repertoire consists of about 64,000 clones, with 81% occurring once and the leading ten covering roughly 4.8%. The chain carries TRBV7-9 and TRBJ1-1; TRBD1 matches at 7 bases. This specimen consisted of PBMCs, obtained before any cancer treatment. This TCR derives from a man aged 40-75 years with stage II lung adenocarcinoma. This chain's CDR3 is CASSPTGNILNTEAFF. In DNA, the CDR3 is TGTGCCAGCAGCCCGACAGGGAATATCCTGAACACTGAAGCTTTCTTT.